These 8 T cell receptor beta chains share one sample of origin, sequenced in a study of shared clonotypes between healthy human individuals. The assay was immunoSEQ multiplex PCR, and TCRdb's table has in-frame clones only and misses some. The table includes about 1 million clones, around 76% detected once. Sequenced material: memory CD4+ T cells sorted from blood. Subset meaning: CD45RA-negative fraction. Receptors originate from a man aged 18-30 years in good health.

CDR3 coding DNA: TGTGCCAGCAGCTCCCCCGCGGGGTTGAGGGGGAACGTAAAACTGTTTTTT. Protein sequence: CASSSPAGLRGNVKLFF. The rearrangement uses TRBV7-2 and TRBJ1-4; perhaps TRBD1 as D (6 bases). The CDR3 runs to 17 residues. The germline V gene encodes CDR1 SGHTA and CDR2 FQGNSA. V lost 4 bases to trimming and J lost 10 bases, with 25 bases between them.

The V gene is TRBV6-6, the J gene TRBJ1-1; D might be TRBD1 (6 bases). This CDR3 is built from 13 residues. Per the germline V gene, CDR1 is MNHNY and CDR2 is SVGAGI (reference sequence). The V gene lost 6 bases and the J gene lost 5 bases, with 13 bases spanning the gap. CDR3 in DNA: TGTGCCAGCAGCAGCAGGGGTCGAACTGAAGCTTTCTTT. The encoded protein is CASSSRGRTEAFF.

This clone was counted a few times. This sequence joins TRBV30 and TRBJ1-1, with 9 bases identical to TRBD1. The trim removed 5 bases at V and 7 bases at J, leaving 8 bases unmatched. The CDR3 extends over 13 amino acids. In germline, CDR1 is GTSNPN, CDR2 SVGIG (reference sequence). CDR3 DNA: TGTGCCTGGGAACTCGGACAGGGGCGTGAAGCTTTCTTT. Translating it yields CAWELGQGREAFF.

DNA of the CDR3: TGTGCCAGCAGCATAGGACTAGCGGGAGCCACAGATACGCAGTATTTT. This gives the protein CASSIGLAGATDTQYF. The chain couples TRBV5-8 to TRBJ2-3, with 13 bases aligning to TRBD2. Germline-derived CDR1 and CDR2 are SGHTS and YDEGEE. CDR3 length: 16 residues. With 4 bases clipped from V and 2 bases from J, the junction kept 4 bases outside the gene matches.

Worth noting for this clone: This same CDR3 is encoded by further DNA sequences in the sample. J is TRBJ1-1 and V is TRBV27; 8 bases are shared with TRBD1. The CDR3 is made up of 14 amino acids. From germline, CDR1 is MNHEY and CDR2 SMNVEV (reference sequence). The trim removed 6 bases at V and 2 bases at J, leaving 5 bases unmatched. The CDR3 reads CASSPDRVNTEAFF. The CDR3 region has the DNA TGTGCCAGCAGCCCGGACAGGGTTAACACTGAAGCTTTCTTT.

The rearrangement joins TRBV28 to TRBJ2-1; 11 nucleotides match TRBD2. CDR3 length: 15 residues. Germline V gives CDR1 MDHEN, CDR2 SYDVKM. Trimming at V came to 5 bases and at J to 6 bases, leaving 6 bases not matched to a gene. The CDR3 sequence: CASSPLAGGSNEQFF. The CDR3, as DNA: TGTGCCAGCAGTCCCCTAGCGGGAGGCTCCAATGAGCAGTTCTTC. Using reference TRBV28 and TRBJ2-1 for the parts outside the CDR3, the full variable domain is DVKVTQSSRYLVKRTGEKVFLECVQDMDHENMFWYRQDPGLGLRLIYFSYDVKMKEKGDIPEGYSVSREKKERFSLILESASTNQTSMYLCASSPLAGGSNEQFFGPGTRLTVL.

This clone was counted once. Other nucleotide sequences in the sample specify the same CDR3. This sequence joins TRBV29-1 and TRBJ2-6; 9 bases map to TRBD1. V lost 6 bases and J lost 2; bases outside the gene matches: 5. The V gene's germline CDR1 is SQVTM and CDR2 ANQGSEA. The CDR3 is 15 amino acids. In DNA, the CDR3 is TGCAGCGTGTCGGGACAGGGAGCTGGGGCCAACGTCCTGACTTTC. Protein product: CSVSGQGAGANVLTF.

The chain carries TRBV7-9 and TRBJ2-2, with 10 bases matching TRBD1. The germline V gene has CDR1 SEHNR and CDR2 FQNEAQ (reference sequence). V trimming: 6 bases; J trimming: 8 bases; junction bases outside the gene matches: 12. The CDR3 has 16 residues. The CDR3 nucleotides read TGTGCCAGCAGACAAAGACAGGGGGCGCTTCCTGGGGAGCTGTTTTTT. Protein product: CASRQRQGALPGELFF.